What follows are 11 T cell receptor beta chains derived from one specimen sequenced in a study of PD-1 blockade in mismatch repair-deficient tumors. The assay was immunoSEQ multiplex PCR, and TCRdb's table has in-frame clones only and misses some. The sample includes under 50,000 clones, around three quarters of them seen just once. The sample here was PBMCs, taken before pembrolizumab treatment. Receptor source: an adult with mismatch repair-deficient cancer.

The gene calls are TRBV15 and TRBJ1-5; TRBD1 matches 7 bases. The CDR3 runs 15 residues. Trimming removed 0 bases from V and 7 bases from J; junction bases left unmatched: 6. The V gene's germline CDR1 is LNHNV and CDR2 YYDKDF (reference sequence). The CDR3 protein is CATSREDRDGQPQHF. The DNA for the CDR3 is TGTGCCACCAGCAGAGAAGACAGGGATGGCCAGCCCCAGCATTTT.

This chain connects TRBV4-3 to TRBJ1-2, with 8 bases lining up with TRBD1. The CDR3 sequence is 15 residues long. J lost 7 bases, V lost 1 base, and 8 bases had no gene match. The V gene's germline CDR1 is LGHNA and CDR2 YSLEER. The CDR3 loop is CASSQGVQGAIGYTF. CDR3 DNA: TGCGCCAGCAGCCAAGGGGTGCAGGGGGCGATTGGCTACACCTTC.

This chain joins TRBV6-6 and TRBJ2-5; D remains ambiguous. TRBJ2-7 explains the end of the DNA better; the J call may be wrong. CDR3 size: 12 residues. Germline CDR1 reads MNHNY; CDR2 reads SVGAGI (reference sequence). In nucleotides, the CDR3 is TGTGCCAGCGGTGGCGGCTCCTACGAGCAGTACTTC. This encodes CASGGGSYEQYF.

This clone was seen a handful of times. The chain employs TRBV6-1 and TRBJ2-2; D gene uncertain. Germline CDR1 and CDR2: MNHNS and SASEGT. The CDR3 is 13 amino acids. The V gene lost 2 bases and the J gene lost 5 bases, with 6 bases spanning the gap. In nucleotides, the CDR3 is TGTGCCAGCAGTGAATCCCGTACCGGGGAGCTGTTTTTT. Protein: CASSESRTGELFF.

The chain employs TRBV27 and TRBJ2-1, with 9 bases fitting TRBD2. V shed 6 bases, J shed 9 bases, and the junction held 9 bases outside the gene matches. This CDR3 has 14 residues. The germline gives CDR1 MNHEY, CDR2 SMNVEV (reference sequence). CDR3 bases: TGTGCCAGCAGCGTCGAATTAGCGGGAGTTGAGCAGTTCTTC. This translates into CASSVELAGVEQFF.

This clone was picked up one time. This chain links TRBV7-6 with TRBJ2-1; TRBD2 matches at 9 bases. Trimming removed 4 bases from V and 5 bases from J; junction bases left unmatched: 6. This CDR3 spans 15 amino acids. Germline V gene sequence: CDR1 SGHVS, CDR2 FNYEAQ. The CDR3 sequence: CASSSGLAQDNEQFF. CDR3 bases: TGTGCCAGCAGCTCCGGACTAGCGCAAGACAATGAGCAGTTCTTC.

The chain combines TRBV18 with TRBJ1-5; 8 nucleotides agree with TRBD1. The CDR3 has 15 amino acids. Germline CDR1 KGHSH, CDR2 LQKENI. Trimming removed 5 bases from V and 1 base from J; junction bases left unmatched: 4. In DNA form, the CDR3 reads TGTGCCAGCTCATCGAGGACAGGGAGCAATCAGCCCCAGCATTTT. This sequence encodes CASSSRTGSNQPQHF.

This clone has just a few counts. The rearrangement links TRBV7-6 to TRBJ2-1; D is possibly TRBD2 (7 bases). CDR1 and CDR2 from the germline V gene are SGHVS and FNYEAQ. Trimming pared 1 base from V and 10 bases from J, leaving 20 bases between. This CDR3 is built from 16 residues. Written as DNA, the CDR3 is TGTGCCAGCAGCTTAGAGGGGGGAGCCCCGCGGGGGGAGCAGTTCTTC. Its translation is CASSLEGGAPRGEQFF.

The V gene is TRBV11-2, the J gene TRBJ2-3; D call uncertain. From germline, CDR1 is SGHAT and CDR2 FQNNGV. V lost 6 bases, J lost 2 bases, and 12 bases lay in between. The CDR3 covers 14 residues. CDR3 in amino acids: CASRSNWATDTQYF. CDR3 in DNA: TGTGCCAGCAGGTCTAATTGGGCCACAGATACGCAGTATTTT.

This chain links TRBV6-4 with TRBJ2-3; D ambiguous. V lost 6 bases and J 0 bases, leaving 7 bases between the germline ends. The CDR3 extends over 13 amino acids. Germline V lookup: CDR1 MRHNA, CDR2 SNTAGT. The CDR3: CASSAESTDTQYF. CDR3 DNA: TGTGCCAGCAGCGCGGAAAGCACAGATACGCAGTATTTT.

The gene calls are TRBV4-1 and TRBJ1-1; D may be TRBD1 (5 bases). V dropped 5 bases and J dropped 5 bases, with 12 bases sitting between them. The CDR3 runs 13 residues. The germline CDR1 and CDR2 sequences are MGHRA and YSYEKL. This CDR3 is CASSARGGTEAFF. The CDR3 DNA reads TGCGCCAGCAGCGCCCGGGGGGGGACTGAAGCTTTCTTT.